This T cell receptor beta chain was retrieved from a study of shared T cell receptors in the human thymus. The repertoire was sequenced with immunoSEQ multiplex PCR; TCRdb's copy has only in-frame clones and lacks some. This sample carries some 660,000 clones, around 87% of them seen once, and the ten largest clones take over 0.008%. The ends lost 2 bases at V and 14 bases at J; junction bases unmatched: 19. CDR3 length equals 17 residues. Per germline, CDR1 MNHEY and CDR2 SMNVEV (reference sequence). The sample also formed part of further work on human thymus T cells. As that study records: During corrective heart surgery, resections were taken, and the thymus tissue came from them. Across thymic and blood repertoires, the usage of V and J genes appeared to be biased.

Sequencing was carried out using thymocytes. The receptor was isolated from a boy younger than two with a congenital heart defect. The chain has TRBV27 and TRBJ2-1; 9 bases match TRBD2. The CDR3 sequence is CASSLAGGRTTPRLEFF. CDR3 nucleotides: TGTGCCAGCAGTTTAGCGGGGGGGAGGACGACACCCCGGCTGGAGTTCTTC.